This TCR beta chain was captured in a study of molecular identifiers for immune sequencing clone quantification. Libraries from naive CD8 cells were generated from 20,000 to 1,000,000 sorted cells (with 10%, 30% or 50% RNA). For bulk TCR libraries, previously described methods and listed TCR primers were used. Each CDR3 protein gets one entry after TCRdb re-called the PCR reads with MiXCR. The sample has hundreds of thousands of distinct CDR3 sequences; approximately 24% are singletons. CDR3 length equals 15 residues. Trimming removed 3 bases from V and 0 bases from J, with 14 bases in between. In germline, CDR1 is GTSNPN, CDR2 SVGIG (reference sequence).

The sequenced sample consisted of naive CD8+ T cells from blood, with Jurkat cell RNA spiked in. Subset meaning: FACS-sorted CD8+CD4-CCR7+CD45RA+ naive T cells. This chain joins TRBV30 and TRBJ1-2, with a weak D call TRBD1 (6 bases). The sequence was collected from a human donor in good health. Some libraries in this study had Jurkat cell RNA spiked in. CDR3: CAWREWTVANYGYTF. CDR3 in DNA: TGTGCCTGGAGAGAGTGGACAGTAGCTAACTATGGCTACACCTTC.